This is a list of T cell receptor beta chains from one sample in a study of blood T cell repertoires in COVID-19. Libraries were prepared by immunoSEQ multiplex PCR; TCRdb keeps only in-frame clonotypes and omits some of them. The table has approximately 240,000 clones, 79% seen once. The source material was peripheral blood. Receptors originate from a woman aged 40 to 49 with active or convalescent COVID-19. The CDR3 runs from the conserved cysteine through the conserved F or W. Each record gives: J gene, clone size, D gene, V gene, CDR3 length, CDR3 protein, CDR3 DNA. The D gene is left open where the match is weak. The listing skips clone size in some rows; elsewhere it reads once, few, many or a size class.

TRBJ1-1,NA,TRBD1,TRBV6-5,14,CASITGAGNTEAFF,TGTGCCAGCATAACAGGGGCTGGGAACACTGAAGCTTTCTTT
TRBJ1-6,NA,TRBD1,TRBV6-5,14,CASRRDREDSPLHF,TGTGCCAGCAGACGGGACAGGGAGGATTCACCCCTCCACTTT
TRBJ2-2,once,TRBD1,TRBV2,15,CASSLGQGPLGELFF,TGTGCCAGCAGTCTCGGACAGGGACCATTAGGGGAGCTGTTTTTT
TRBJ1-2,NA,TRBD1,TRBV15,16,CATSRDLKGANYGYTF,TGTGCCACCAGCAGAGATCTGAAGGGGGCCAACTATGGCTACACCTTC
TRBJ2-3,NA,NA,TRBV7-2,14,CASSAASTADTQYF,TGTGCCAGCAGCGCGGCTAGCACGGCAGATACGCAGTATTTT
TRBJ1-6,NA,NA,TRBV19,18,CASSIFRDARTANSPLHF,TGTGCCAGTAGTATATTTCGTGACGCCAGGACAGCGAATTCACCCCTCCACTTT
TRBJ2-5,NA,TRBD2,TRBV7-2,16,CASSQLGAGYQETQYF,TGTGCCAGCAGCCAGTTAGGAGCGGGGTACCAAGAGACCCAGTACTTC
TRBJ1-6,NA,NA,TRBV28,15,CASSIASSYNSPLHF,TGTGCCAGCTCAATAGCGAGCTCCTATAATTCACCCCTCCACTTT
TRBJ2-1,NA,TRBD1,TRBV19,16,CASTIKTGASYNEQFF,TGTGCCAGTACTATTAAGACAGGGGCATCCTACAATGAGCAGTTCTTC
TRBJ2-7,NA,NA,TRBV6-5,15,CASQRLASNEYEQYF,TGTGCCAGCCAGCGGCTGGCGTCAAACGAGTACGAGCAGTACTTC
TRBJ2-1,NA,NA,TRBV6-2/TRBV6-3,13,CASSYSSEAEQFF,TGTGCCAGCAGTTACTCGTCGGAGGCTGAGCAGTTCTTC
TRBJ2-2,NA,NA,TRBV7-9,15,CASSSGSSNTGELFF,TGTGCCAGCAGCTCGGGATCCTCGAACACCGGGGAGCTGTTTTTT
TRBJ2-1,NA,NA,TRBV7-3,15,CASSPSGGHWDEQFF,TGTGCCAGCAGCCCCTCCGGGGGGCATTGGGATGAGCAGTTCTTC
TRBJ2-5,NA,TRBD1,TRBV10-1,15,CASSEGTGILETQYF,TGCGCCAGCAGTGAGGGGACAGGGATTTTGGAGACCCAGTACTTC
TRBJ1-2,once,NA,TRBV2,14,CASSERGLVYGYTF,TGTGCCAGCAGTGAAAGGGGTCTTGTCTATGGCTACACCTTC
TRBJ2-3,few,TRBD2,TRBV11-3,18,CASSPTSGGATLTDTQYF,TGTGCCAGCAGCCCGACTAGCGGGGGGGCGACCCTCACAGATACGCAGTATTTT
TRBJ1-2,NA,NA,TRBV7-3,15,CASSPFGGAVESYTF,TGTGCCAGCAGCCCTTTCGGGGGGGCGGTTGAGAGCTACACCTTC
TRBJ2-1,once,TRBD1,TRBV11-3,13,CASSKGQVGEQFF,TGTGCCAGCAGCAAGGGACAGGTCGGGGAGCAGTTCTTC
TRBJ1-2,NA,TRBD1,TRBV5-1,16,CASSLGTGPANYGYTF,TGCGCCAGCAGCCTGGGGACAGGGCCCGCTAACTATGGCTACACCTTC
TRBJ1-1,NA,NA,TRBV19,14,CASSMGLGNTEAFF,TGTGCCAGTAGTATGGGTCTAGGGAACACTGAAGCTTTCTTT
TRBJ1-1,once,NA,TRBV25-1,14,CASSGNGGGTEAFF,TGTGCCAGCAGTGGTAATGGGGGGGGCACTGAAGCTTTCTTT
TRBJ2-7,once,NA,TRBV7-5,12,CVRSSTGSEQYF,TGTGTCAGAAGCTCGACAGGTTCCGAGCAGTACTTC
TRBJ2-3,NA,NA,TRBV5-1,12,CASSLATDTQYF,TGCGCCAGCAGCCTGGCGACAGATACGCAGTATTTT
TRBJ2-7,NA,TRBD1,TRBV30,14,CAWSVGQGVSVKYF,TGTGCCTGGAGTGTCGGACAGGGGGTATCAGTTAAGTACTTC
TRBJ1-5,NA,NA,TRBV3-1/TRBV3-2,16,CASSQDHRDSNQPQHF,TGTGCCAGCAGCCAAGATCACAGGGACAGCAATCAGCCCCAGCATTTT
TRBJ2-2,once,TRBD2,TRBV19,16,CASSVIAGRDTGELFF,TGTGCCAGTAGTGTCATAGCGGGGAGGGACACCGGGGAGCTGTTTTTT
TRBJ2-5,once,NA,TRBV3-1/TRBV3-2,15,CASSPYRVLQETQYF,TGTGCCAGCAGCCCTTACAGGGTACTACAAGAGACCCAGTACTTC
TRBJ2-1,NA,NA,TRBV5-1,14,CASSRAGSYNEQFF,TGCGCCAGCAGCCGGGCGGGGTCCTACAATGAGCAGTTCTTC
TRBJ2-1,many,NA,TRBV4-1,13,CASSQELAGVQFF,TGCGCCAGCAGCCAAGAATTAGCCGGCGTGCAGTTCTTC
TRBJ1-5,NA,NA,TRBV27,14,CASSLGGSGQPQHF,TGTGCCAGCAGTCTAGGGGGATCGGGTCAGCCCCAGCATTTT
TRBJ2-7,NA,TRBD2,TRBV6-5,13,CAGSLAGSYEQYF,TGTGCCGGCTCCCTAGCGGGGTCCTACGAGCAGTACTTC
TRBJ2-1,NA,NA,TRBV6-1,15,CASSEIPGVYNEQFF,TGTGCCAGCAGTGAAATACCGGGGGTCTACAATGAGCAGTTCTTC
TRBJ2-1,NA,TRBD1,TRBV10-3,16,CAITRGGGQGIDEQFF,TGTGCCATCACCCGAGGGGGGGGACAGGGTATCGATGAGCAGTTCTTC
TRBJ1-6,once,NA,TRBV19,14,CASSIWREGSPLHF,TGTGCCAGTAGTATCTGGAGGGAGGGCTCACCCCTCCACTTT
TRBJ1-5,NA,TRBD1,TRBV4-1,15,CASSYTTGGPLAQHF,TGCGCCAGCAGCTATACGACAGGGGGACCATTGGCCCAGCATTTT
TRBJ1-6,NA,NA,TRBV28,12,CASSLFPEALHF,TGTGCCAGCAGTTTATTCCCAGAGGCCCTCCACTTT
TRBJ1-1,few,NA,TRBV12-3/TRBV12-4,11,CASSYSFEAFF,TGTGCCAGCAGCTATAGTTTTGAAGCTTTCTTT
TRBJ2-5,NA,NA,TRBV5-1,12,CASSLSQETQYF,TGCGCCAGCAGCTTGTCTCAAGAGACCCAGTACTTC
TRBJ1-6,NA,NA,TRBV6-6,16,CASSPRQRRANSPLHF,TGTGCCAGCAGTCCACGACAGAGGCGCGCTAATTCACCCCTCCACTTT
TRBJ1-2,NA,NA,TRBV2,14,CASTPEGIVYGYTF,TGTGCCAGCACACCTGAGGGAATTGTCTATGGCTACACCTTC
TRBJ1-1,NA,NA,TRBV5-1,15,CASTLGGAVNTEAFF,TGCGCCAGCACCCTGGGGGGGGCGGTGAACACTGAAGCTTTCTTT
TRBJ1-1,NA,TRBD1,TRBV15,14,CATSRDRVNTEAFF,TGTGCCACCAGCAGGGACAGGGTGAACACTGAAGCTTTCTTT
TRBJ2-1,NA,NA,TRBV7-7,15,CASSPLAISGNEQFF,TGTGCCAGCAGCCCACTCGCCATTTCGGGGAATGAGCAGTTCTTC
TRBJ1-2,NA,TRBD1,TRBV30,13,CAWATGVPYGYTF,TGTGCCTGGGCCACAGGGGTCCCTTATGGCTACACCTTC
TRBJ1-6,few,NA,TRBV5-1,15,CASSLGGEGDSPLHF,TGCGCCAGCAGCTTGGGAGGAGAAGGGGATTCACCCCTCCACTTT
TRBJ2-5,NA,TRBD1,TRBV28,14,CASSSQGARETQYF,TGTGCCAGCAGTAGTCAGGGGGCGCGCGAGACCCAGTACTTC